Following are 10 T cell receptor beta chains from one sample sequenced in a study of cytomegalovirus exposure and HLA in healthy donors. A multiplex PCR was run with 60 Vbeta primers and 13 Jbeta primers. Clones were read by immunoSEQ multiplex PCR, and TCRdb kept only the in-frame ones, dropping some. The sample contains approximately 150,000 clones, 70% to 80% of which appear only once. The source material was PBMCs. Every receptor here comes from a woman aged 40 to 50 in good health and CMV-seropositive.

The rearrangement joins TRBV10-3 to TRBJ1-5, with D possibly matching TRBD1 (5 bases). The length of the CDR3 is 12 residues. Germline V CDR1 and CDR2: ENHRY, SYGVKD. Trimming took 5 bases from V and 7 from J, leaving 9 bases between them. The CDR3 sequence is CAISSGSQPQHF. The CDR3 nucleotides read TGTGCCATCAGTTCAGGGTCCCAGCCCCAGCATTTT.

The chain uses TRBV19 and TRBJ1-5; D is possibly TRBD1 (6 bases). CDR3 length equals 16 residues. Germline V CDR1 and CDR2: LNHDA, SQIVND (reference sequence). V was pared by 4 bases and J by 3 bases, with 16 bases between. The CDR3 DNA is TGTGCCAGTAGTACCTACCGGGACACTTACAATCAGCCCCAGCATTTT. Translated: CASSTYRDTYNQPQHF. Supplemented by reference TRBV19 and TRBJ1-5, the full variable domain reads DGGITQSPKYLFRKEGQNVTLSCEQNLNHDAMYWYRQDPGQGLRLIYYSQIVNDFQKGDIAEGYSVSREKKESFPLTVTSAQKNPTAFYLCASSTYRDTYNQPQHFGDGTRLSIL.

The chain carries TRBV12-2 and TRBJ1-4; TRBD1, the D gene given by the table, was not confirmed from the DNA. TRBV12-2 is shown as a pseudogene. This CDR3 region has 14 residues. The CDR3 region has the DNA TGTGCAAGTCGCTTGTACAGGGGGGCTGAAAAACTGTTTTTT. Translated: CASRLYRGAEKLFF.

This chain links TRBV11-2 with TRBJ2-7; 7 bases map to TRBD2. From germline, CDR1 is SGHAT and CDR2 FQNNGV. V shed 6 bases, J shed 6 bases, and the junction held 14 bases outside the gene matches. The CDR3 is 15 residues long. CDR3 sequence: CASSRNGDYFAEQYF. CDR3 in DNA: TGTGCCAGCAGTCGAAACGGGGACTATTTCGCCGAGCAGTACTTC. Full variable domain (outside the CDR3, taken from reference TRBV11-2 and TRBJ2-7): EAGVAQSPRYKIIEKRQSVAFWCNPISGHATLYWYQQILGQGPKLLIQFQNNGVVDDSQLPKDRFSAERLKGVDSTLKIQPAKLEDSAVYLCASSRNGDYFAEQYFGPGTRLTVT.

This clone was observed a few times. The gene calls are TRBV19 and TRBJ2-3; the match to TRBD2 covers 11 bases. CDR3 length: 15 amino acids. V gave up 6 bases and J gave up 10 bases; unmatched junction bases: 12. Germline loops: CDR1 LNHDA, CDR2 SQIVND (reference sequence). CDR3 nucleotides: TGTGCCAGTAGAACTAGCGGGAGAAGCGCGGCGCCGCAGTATTTT. Translating gives CASRTSGRSAAPQYF.

This chain links TRBV4-1 with TRBJ2-7; D perhaps matches TRBD1 (6 bases). The CDR3 extends over 14 amino acids. The V end was cut by 1 base, the J end by 3 bases, with 10 bases between. Germline V gene lookup returns CDR1 MGHRA and CDR2 YSYEKL. Written as DNA, the CDR3 is TGCGCCAGCAGCCAAGGTGCAGGGGACTACGAGCAGTACTTC. Its translation is CASSQGAGDYEQYF.

The rearrangement links TRBV5-1 to TRBJ2-3; the D gene is possibly TRBD2 (5 bases). Germline assignment: CDR1 SGHRS and CDR2 YFSETQ. Deletions cut 0 bases from V and 10 bases from J, with 9 bases between. CDR3 length: 12 residues. The CDR3 protein is CASSLGGLAQYF. CDR3 bases: TGCGCCAGCAGCTTGGGCGGGTTAGCGCAGTATTTT.

This rearrangement joins TRBV2 to TRBJ2-1; 7 positions agree with TRBD2. Trimming took 0 bases from V and 4 from J; bases not matched to a gene: 6. The CDR3 loop spans 16 amino acids. Germline values: CDR1 SNHLY, CDR2 FYNNEI. CDR3 sequence reads: CASSEAPAGIYNEQFF. In DNA, the CDR3 is TGTGCCAGCAGTGAAGCGCCAGCGGGAATATACAATGAGCAGTTCTTC.

As for this clone: This CDR3 is also generated by other DNA sequences in the sample. The J gene is TRBJ2-3, the V gene TRBV7-9, with D uncertain. The length of the CDR3 is 12 residues. From germline, CDR1 is SEHNR and CDR2 FQNEAQ (reference sequence). V was pared by 5 bases and J by 0 bases, with 3 bases between. The CDR3 DNA follows: TGTGCCAGCAGCCTCAGCACAGATACGCAGTATTTT. Protein product: CASSLSTDTQYF.

The V and J genes are TRBV7-2 and TRBJ1-5; D remains unclear. This CDR3 spans 15 amino acids. Germline values: CDR1 SGHTA, CDR2 FQGNSA. V lost 2 bases and J lost 6, with 14 bases in between. CDR3 in DNA: TGTGCCAGCAGCTTATTCGGGGATCTCGGTCAGCCCCAGCATTTT. This sequence encodes CASSLFGDLGQPQHF.